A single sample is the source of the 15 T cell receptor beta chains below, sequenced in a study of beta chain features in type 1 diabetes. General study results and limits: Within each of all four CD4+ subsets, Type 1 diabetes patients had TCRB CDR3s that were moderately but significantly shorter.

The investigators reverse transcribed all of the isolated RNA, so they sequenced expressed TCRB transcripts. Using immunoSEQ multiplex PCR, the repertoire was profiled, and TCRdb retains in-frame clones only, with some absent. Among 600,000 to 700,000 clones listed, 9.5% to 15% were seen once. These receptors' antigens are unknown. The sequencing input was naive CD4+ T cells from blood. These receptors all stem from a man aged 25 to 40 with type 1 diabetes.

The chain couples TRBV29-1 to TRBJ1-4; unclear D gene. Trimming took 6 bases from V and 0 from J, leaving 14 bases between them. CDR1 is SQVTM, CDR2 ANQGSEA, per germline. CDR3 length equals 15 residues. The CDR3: CSVTGHYSTNEKLFF. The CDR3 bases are TGCAGCGTCACGGGCCATTACTCAACTAATGAAAAACTGTTTTTT.

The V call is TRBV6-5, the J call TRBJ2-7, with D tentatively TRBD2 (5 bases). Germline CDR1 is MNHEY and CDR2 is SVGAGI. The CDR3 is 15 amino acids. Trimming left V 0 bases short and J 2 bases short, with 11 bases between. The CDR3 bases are TGTGCCAGCAGTTACTCGAGAGGGTCGGCCTACGAGCAGTACTTC. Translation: CASSYSRGSAYEQYF.

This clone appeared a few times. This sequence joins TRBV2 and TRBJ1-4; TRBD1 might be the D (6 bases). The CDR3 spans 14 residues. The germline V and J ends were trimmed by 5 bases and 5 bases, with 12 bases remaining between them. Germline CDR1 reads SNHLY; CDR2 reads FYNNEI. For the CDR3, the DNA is TGTGCCAGCAGTCAACAGGGTCAAAATGAAAAACTGTTTTTT. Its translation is CASSQQGQNEKLFF.

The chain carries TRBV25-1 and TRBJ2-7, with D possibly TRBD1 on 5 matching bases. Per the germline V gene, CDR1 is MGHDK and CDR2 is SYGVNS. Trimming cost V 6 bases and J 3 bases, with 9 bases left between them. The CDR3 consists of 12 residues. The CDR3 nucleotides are TGTGCCAGCAGAGGGGAAGGCTACGAGCAGTACTTC. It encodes CASRGEGYEQYF.

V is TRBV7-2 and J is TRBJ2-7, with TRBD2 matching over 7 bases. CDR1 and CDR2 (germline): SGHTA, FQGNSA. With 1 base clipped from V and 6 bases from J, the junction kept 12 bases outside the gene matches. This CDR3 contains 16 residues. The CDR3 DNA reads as TGTGCCAGCAGCTTAGAGCGGGGAGGGAAAGGTGGCGAGCAGTACTTC. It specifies CASSLERGGKGGEQYF.

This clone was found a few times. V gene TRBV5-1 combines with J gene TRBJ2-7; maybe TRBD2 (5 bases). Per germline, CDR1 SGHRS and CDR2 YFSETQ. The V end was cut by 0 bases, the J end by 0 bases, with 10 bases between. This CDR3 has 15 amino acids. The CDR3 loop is CASSLVSGSSYEQYF. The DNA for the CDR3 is TGCGCCAGCAGCTTGGTGAGTGGGAGCTCCTACGAGCAGTACTTC.

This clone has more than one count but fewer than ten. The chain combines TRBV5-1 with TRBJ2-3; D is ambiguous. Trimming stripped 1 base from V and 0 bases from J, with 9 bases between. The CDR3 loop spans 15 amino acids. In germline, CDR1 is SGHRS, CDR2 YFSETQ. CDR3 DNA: TGCGCCAGCAGCTTGCAAGGGTTTAGCACAGATACGCAGTATTTT. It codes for CASSLQGFSTDTQYF.

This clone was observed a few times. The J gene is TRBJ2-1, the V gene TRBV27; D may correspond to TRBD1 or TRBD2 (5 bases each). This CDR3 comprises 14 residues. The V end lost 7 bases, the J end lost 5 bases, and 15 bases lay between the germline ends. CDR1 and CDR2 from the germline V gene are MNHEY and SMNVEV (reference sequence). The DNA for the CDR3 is TGTGCCAGCATTAGGCCAGGGAGAAACAATGAGCAGTTCTTC. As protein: CASIRPGRNNEQFF.

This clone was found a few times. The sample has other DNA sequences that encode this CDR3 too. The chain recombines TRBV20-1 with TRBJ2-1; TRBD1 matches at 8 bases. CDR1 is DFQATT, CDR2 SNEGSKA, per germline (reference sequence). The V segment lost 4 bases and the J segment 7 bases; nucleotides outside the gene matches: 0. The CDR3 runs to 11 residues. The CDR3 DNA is TGCAGTGCTAACAGGGGGAATGAGCAGTTCTTC. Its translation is CSANRGNEQFF.

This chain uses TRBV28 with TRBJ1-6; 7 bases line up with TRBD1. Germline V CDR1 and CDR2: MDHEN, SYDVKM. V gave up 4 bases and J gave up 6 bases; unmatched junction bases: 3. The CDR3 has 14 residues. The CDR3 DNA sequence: TGTGCCAGCAGTTCGACAGGGCTTAATTCACCCCTCCACTTT. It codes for CASSSTGLNSPLHF.

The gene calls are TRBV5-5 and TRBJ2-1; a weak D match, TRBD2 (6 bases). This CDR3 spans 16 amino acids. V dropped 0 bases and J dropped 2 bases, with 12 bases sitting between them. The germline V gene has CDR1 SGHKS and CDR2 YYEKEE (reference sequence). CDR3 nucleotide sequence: TGTGCCAGCAGCTTGGAGTGGAGGGGCGCCTACAATGAGCAGTTCTTC. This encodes CASSLEWRGAYNEQFF.

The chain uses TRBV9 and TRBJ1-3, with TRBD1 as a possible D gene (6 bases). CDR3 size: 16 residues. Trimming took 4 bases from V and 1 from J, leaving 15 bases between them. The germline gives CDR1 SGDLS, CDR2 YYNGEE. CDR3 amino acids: CASSSHRVSSGNTIYF. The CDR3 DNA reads TGTGCCAGCAGCTCCCACAGGGTTAGTTCTGGAAACACCATATATTTT.

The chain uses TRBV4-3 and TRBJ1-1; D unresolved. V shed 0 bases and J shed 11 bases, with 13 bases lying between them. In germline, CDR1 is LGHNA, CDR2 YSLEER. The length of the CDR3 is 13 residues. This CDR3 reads CASSQDFARTAFF. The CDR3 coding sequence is TGCGCCAGCAGCCAAGATTTTGCCAGAACGGCTTTCTTT.

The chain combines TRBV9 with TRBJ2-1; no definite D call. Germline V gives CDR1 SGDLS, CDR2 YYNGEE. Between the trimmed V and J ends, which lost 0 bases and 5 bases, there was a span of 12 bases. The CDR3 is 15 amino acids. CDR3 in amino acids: CASSVDLVSNNEQFF. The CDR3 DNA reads TGTGCCAGCAGCGTAGATTTGGTTTCGAACAATGAGCAGTTCTTC.

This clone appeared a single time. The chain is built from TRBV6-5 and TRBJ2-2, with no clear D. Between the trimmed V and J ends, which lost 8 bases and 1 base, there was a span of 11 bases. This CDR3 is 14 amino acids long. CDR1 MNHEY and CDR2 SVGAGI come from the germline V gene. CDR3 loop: CASGVRLNTGELFF. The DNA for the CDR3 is TGTGCCAGCGGAGTCAGGCTGAACACCGGGGAGCTGTTTTTT.